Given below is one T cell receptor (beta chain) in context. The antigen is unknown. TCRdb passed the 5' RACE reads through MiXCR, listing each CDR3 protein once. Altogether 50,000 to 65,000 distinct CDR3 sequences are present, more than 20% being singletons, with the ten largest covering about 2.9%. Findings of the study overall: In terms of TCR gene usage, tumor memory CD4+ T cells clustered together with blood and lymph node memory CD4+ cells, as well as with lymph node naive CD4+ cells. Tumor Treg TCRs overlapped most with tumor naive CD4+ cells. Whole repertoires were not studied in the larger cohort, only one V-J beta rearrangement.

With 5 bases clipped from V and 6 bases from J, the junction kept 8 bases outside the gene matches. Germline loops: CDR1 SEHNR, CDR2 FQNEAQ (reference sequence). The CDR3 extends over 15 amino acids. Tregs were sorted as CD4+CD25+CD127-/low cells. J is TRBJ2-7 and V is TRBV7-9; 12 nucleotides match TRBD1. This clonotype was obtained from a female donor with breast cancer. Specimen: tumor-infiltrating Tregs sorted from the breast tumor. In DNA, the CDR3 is TGTGCCAGCAGCACGCGGGACAGGGGGCTTGGCGAGCAGTACTTC. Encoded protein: CASSTRDRGLGEQYF. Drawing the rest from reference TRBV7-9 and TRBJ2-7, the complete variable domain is DTGVSQNPRHKITKRGQNVTFRCDPISEHNRLYWYRQTLGQGPEFLTYFQNEAQLEKSRLLSDRFSAERPKGSFSTLEIQRTEQGDSAMYLCASSTRDRGLGEQYFGPGTRLTVT.